This T cell receptor beta chain derives from a study of PD-L1 blockade in urothelial cancer. Overall study context: Once treatment had started, blood was analyzed at 3 weeks (second dose) and again at 6 weeks. Median blood clonality was roughly 0.078, with around 83,000 unique TCRs.

Profiled with immunoSEQ multiplex PCR; TCRdb holds only in-frame clones, not every one. This sample has about 120,000 clones, with about 83% found just once. The time point is: peripheral blood 6 weeks after treatment start. For this clone: Antigen specificity is unknown.

Study-wide results and limits: Pretreatment TCR clonality in blood under the median foretold superior survival. Durable-benefit patients expanded tumor-associated blood clones more at 3 weeks.

This CDR3 comprises 14 residues. Trimming took off 8 bases at V and 2 bases at J, with 15 bases between the two ends. Germline V gene lookup returns CDR1 SGHTA and CDR2 FQGNSA. The clonotype comes from a man in his fifties with urothelial cancer. The material sequenced was PBMCs, taken around atezolizumab (anti-PD-L1) treatment. The rearrangement links TRBV7-2 to TRBJ2-5; D unresolved. The chain's CDR3 is CASGEIIRQETQYF. DNA of the CDR3: TGTGCCAGCGGAGAGATAATAAGACAAGAGACCCAGTACTTC.